This TCR beta chain was captured in a study of T cell responses to AZD1222 COVID-19 vaccine. Study as a whole: Analysis merged second doses at about 4 or about 12 weeks. Study-wide results and limits: Most donors were white British, females outnumbered males, and clonal diversity was possibly underestimated. Repertoire samples came only from after the peak T cell response.

The table came from immunoSEQ multiplex PCR; TCRdb's copy has only in-frame clones and leaves some out. The sample comprises about 92,000 clones, roughly 90% of which are singletons, and approximately 5.5% rests with the top ten. On this clone: The antigen remains undetermined.

Germline values: CDR1 WSHSY, CDR2 SAAADI. CDR3 length: 17 amino acids. The ends lost 2 bases at V and 3 bases at J; junction bases unmatched: 7. The source is an adult in good health. This specimen was peripheral blood, taken on day 0 of AZD1222 vaccination. V and J are TRBV10-2 and TRBJ1-6, with 7 bases identical to TRBD1. This chain's CDR3 is CASSEIGGQSYNSPLHF. In DNA form, the CDR3 reads TGCGCCAGCAGTGAGATTGGGGGACAGAGCTATAATTCACCCCTCCACTTT.